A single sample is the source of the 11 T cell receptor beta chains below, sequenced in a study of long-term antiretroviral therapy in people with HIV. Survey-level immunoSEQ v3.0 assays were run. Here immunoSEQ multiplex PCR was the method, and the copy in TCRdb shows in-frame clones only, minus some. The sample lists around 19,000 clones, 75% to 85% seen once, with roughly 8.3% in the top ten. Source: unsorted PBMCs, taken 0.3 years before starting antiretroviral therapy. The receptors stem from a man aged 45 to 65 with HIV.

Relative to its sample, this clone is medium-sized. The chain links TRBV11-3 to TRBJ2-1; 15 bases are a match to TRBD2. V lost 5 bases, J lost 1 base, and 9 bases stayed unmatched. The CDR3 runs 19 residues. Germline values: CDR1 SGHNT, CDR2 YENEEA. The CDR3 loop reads CASSPWTSGRAKSYNEQFF. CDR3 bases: TGTGCCAGCAGCCCCTGGACTAGCGGGAGGGCCAAGTCCTACAATGAGCAGTTCTTC.

The CDR3 loop reads CASIPGQGEEKLFF. For the CDR3, the DNA is TGTGCCAGCATACCGGGACAGGGCGAAGAAAAACTGTTTTTT. This chain joins TRBV5-5 and TRBJ1-4; TRBD1 matches 9 bases. The CDR3 length is 14 residues. V lost 6 bases and J lost 8; bases outside the gene matches: 8. Germline-derived CDR1 and CDR2 are SGHKS and YYEKEE (reference sequence).

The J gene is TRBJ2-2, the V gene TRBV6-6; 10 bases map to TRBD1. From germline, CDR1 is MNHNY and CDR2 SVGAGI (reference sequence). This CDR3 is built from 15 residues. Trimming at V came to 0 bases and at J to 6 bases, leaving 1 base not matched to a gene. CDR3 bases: TGTGCCAGCAGTTACTCCGGGACAGGGGCCGGGGAGCTGTTTTTT. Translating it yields CASSYSGTGAGELFF.

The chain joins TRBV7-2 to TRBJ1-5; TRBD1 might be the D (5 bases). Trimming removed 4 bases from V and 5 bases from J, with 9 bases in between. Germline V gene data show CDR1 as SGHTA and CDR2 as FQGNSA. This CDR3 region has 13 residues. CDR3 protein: CASSSRGDQPQHF. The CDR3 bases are TGTGCCAGCAGCTCCCGGGGGGATCAGCCCCAGCATTTT.

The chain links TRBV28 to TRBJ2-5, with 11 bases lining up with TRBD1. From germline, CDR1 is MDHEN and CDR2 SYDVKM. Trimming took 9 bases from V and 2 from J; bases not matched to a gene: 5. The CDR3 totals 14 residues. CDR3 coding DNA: TGTGCCAGTGGTGGGGACAGGGGGCAAGAGACCCAGTACTTC. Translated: CASGGDRGQETQYF.

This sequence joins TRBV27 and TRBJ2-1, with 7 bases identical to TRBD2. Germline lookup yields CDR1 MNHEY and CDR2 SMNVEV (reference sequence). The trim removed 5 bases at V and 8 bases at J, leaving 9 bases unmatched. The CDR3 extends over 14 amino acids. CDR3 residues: CASSPRTRGDEQFF. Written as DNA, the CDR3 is TGTGCCAGCAGTCCCCGGACTAGAGGTGATGAGCAGTTCTTC.

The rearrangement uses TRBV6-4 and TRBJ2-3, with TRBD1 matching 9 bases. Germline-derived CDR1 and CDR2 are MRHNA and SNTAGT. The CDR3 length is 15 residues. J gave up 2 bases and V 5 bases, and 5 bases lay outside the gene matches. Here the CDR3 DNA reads TGTGCCAGCAGTCCCGGACAGGGGCCCACAGATACGCAGTATTTT. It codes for CASSPGQGPTDTQYF.

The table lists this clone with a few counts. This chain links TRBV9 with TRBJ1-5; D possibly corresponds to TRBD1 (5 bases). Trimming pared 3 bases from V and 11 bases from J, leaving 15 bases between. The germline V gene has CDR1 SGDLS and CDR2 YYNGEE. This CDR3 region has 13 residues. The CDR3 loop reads CASSANLGGAQHF. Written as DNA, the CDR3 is TGTGCCAGCAGCGCCAACTTGGGGGGGGCCCAGCATTTT. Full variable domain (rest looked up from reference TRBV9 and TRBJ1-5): DSGVTQTPKHLITATGQRVTLRCSPRSGDLSVYWYQQSLDQGLQFLIQYYNGEERAKGNILERFSAQQFPDLHSELNLSSLELGDSALYFCASSANLGGAQHFGDGTRLSIL.

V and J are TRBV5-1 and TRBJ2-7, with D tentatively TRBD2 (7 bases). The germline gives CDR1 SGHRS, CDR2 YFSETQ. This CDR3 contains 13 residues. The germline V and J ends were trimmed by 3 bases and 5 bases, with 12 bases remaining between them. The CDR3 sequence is CASSYRGGHEQYF. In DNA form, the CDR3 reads TGCGCCAGCAGCTATAGGGGGGGCCACGAGCAGTACTTC.

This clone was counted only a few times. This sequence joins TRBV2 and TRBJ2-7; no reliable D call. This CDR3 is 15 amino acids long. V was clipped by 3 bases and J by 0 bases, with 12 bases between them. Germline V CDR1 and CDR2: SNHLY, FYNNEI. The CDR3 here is CASSDQQEPSYEQYF. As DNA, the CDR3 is TGTGCCAGCAGTGATCAGCAGGAACCCTCCTACGAGCAGTACTTC.

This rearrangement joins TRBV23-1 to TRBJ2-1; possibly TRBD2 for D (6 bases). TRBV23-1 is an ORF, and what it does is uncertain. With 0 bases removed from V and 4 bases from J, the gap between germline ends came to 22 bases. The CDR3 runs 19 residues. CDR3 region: CASSQSHGGGESNYNEQFF. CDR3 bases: TGCGCCAGCAGTCAATCCCACGGGGGTGGGGAGTCAAATTACAATGAGCAGTTCTTC.